This TCR beta chain was documented in a study of vaccination and CD4 T cells after COVID-19. This clonotype has only a few counts. Antigen: not known. Time point of the sample: late sampling 161 to 241 days after vaccination in three convalescent patients. The treatment was: roughly nine-day PBMC culture with coronavirus spike peptide pools or control peptides (ViraFEST assay). At the Johns Hopkins FTIC core, DNA taken from cultured CD4+ T cells was sequenced by way of the Oncomine TCR Beta short-read assay. MiXCR, applied by TCRdb to the PCR reads, yields one record per CDR3 protein. Here the sample spans under 30,000 distinct CDR3 sequences, over 30% being singletons. This material consisted of CD4+ T cells from blood, cultured in vitro, taken about 7 months after SARS-CoV-2 vaccination. This TCR came from a human donor who had recovered from COVID-19.

The CDR3 loop reads CASRAASRTGELFF. CDR3 coding DNA: TGTGCCAGCAGGGCAGCCTCGAGAACCGGGGAGCTGTTTTTT. This chain uses TRBV6-1 with TRBJ2-2, with D unclear. V lost 6 bases, J lost 5 bases, and 13 bases lay in between. This CDR3 has 14 amino acids. Germline lookup yields CDR1 MNHNS and CDR2 SASEGT.